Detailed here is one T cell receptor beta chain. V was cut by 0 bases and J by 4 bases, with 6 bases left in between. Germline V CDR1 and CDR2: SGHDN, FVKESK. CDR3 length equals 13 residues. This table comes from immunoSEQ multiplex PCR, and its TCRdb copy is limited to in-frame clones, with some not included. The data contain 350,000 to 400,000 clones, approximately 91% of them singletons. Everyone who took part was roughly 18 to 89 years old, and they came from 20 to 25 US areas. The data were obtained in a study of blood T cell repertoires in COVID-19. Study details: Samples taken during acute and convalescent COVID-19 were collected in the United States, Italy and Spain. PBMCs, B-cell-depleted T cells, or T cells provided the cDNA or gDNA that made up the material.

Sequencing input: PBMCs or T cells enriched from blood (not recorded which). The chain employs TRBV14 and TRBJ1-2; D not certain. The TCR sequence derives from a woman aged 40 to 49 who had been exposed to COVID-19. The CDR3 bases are TGTGCCAGCAGCCAAGACCACAGCTATGGCTACACCTTC. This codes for CASSQDHSYGYTF.